Below are 32 T cell receptor beta chains sequenced from a single sample in a study of blood T cells in healthy people across ages. With a J-beta primer mix and a sample-barcoded 5' primer, a second PCR ran 7 to 11 cycles. TCRdb re-derived calls from the 5' RACE reads in MiXCR, one entry per CDR3 protein. This table holds around 780,000 distinct CDR3 sequences, roughly 50% found once. Specimen: blood. The receptors originated from a man aged 40-55 years in good health.

This clonotype was observed many times. This sequence may be a read error, since a much larger clone differs from it by one base. This chain links TRBV12-5 with TRBJ1-2; weak D call: TRBD1 (6 bases). The CDR3 runs to 12 residues. The germline V gene encodes CDR1 LGHNT and CDR2 FRNRAP. The CDR3 DNA sequence: TGTGCTAGTGTTTTGGGGACAAGCCGCTACACCTTC. Translating gives CASVLGTSRYTF.

J is TRBJ1-4 and V is TRBV6-5, with unresolved D. The CDR3 has 13 amino acids. V dropped 10 bases and J dropped 4 bases, with 13 bases sitting between them. Per the germline V gene, CDR1 is MNHEY and CDR2 is SVGAGI. In DNA form, the CDR3 reads TGTGCCATCGGTGGCAGTTTTAATGAAAAACTGTTTTTT. Its translation is CAIGGSFNEKLFF.

The chain couples TRBV25-1 to TRBJ1-1, with D perhaps matching TRBD1 (5 bases). Trimming cost V 7 bases and J 3 bases, with 12 bases left between them. Germline V gives CDR1 MGHDK, CDR2 SYGVNS. CDR3 length: 13 residues. CDR3 amino acids: CASKRGGDTEAFF. CDR3 bases: TGTGCCAGCAAACGTGGAGGGGACACTGAAGCTTTCTTT.

V is TRBV7-9 and J is TRBJ2-5; perhaps D is TRBD1 or TRBD2 (5 bases each). CDR3 length: 16 amino acids. Germline CDR1 SEHNR, CDR2 FQNEAQ (reference sequence). V lost 2 bases and J 3 bases, leaving 16 bases between the germline ends. CDR3 DNA sequence: TGTGCCAGCAGCTTAATAGGGACGAACCCTGAAGAGACCCAGTACTTC. Translated, it gives CASSLIGTNPEETQYF.

This clonotype turned up a few times. CDR3 sequence reads: CSARLTADYGYTF. The CDR3 region has the DNA TGCAGTGCTAGGTTGACAGCAGACTATGGCTACACCTTC. The chain has TRBV20-1 and TRBJ1-2; tentatively, D is TRBD1 (5 bases). V was shortened by 3 bases and J by 3 bases, with 11 bases between the two germline ends. This CDR3 region has 13 residues. Germline CDR1 and CDR2: DFQATT and SNEGSKA (reference sequence).

The rearrangement uses TRBV4-2 and TRBJ2-6; D is unclear. The CDR3 is made up of 16 amino acids. The germline gives CDR1 LGHNA, CDR2 YNFKEQ. The V end was cut by 4 bases, the J end by 0 bases, with 10 bases between. CDR3 amino acids: CASSPNPGSGANVLTF. The CDR3 DNA is TGTGCCAGCAGCCCCAATCCTGGCTCTGGGGCCAACGTCCTGACTTTC.

This chain links TRBV6-2 or TRBV6-3 with TRBJ2-3; 16 nucleotides line up with TRBD2. The germline gives CDR1 MNHEY, CDR2 SVGEGT. J lost 4 bases, V lost 6 bases, and 7 bases had no gene match. The CDR3 is 17 amino acids. CDR3 nucleotide sequence: TGTGCCAGCAGCCCCGGGACTAGCGGGAGGGTCCCAGATACGCAGTATTTT. Translated: CASSPGTSGRVPDTQYF.

The chain is built from TRBV4-3 and TRBJ2-7; D gene uncertain. Per germline, CDR1 LGHNA and CDR2 YSLEER. Between the trimmed V and J ends, which lost 4 bases and 6 bases, there was a span of 13 bases. The CDR3 runs 13 residues. The CDR3 region has the DNA TGCGCCAGCAGCCCCACGACCTGGTTCGAGCAGTACTTC. It codes for CASSPTTWFEQYF.

The chain has TRBV2 and TRBJ2-1; 13 bases agree with TRBD2. The CDR3 extends over 16 amino acids. Trimming took 6 bases from V and 10 from J; bases not matched to a gene: 12. CDR1 and CDR2 (germline): SNHLY, FYNNEI. CDR3 in amino acids: CASREHRTSGSKEQFF. In DNA form, the CDR3 reads TGTGCCAGCAGAGAGCACCGGACTAGCGGGAGTAAAGAGCAGTTCTTC.

There are a few counts of this clonotype. This chain joins TRBV7-2 and TRBJ2-3; 8 bases fit TRBD2. V lost 7 bases and J lost 4; bases outside the gene matches: 7. This CDR3 has 14 amino acids. Germline CDR1 SGHTA, CDR2 FQGNSA. CDR3 region: CASTGAGAPDTQYF. CDR3 in DNA: TGTGCCAGCACCGGAGCGGGAGCCCCAGATACGCAGTATTTT.

Points on this clonotype: A single base separates this from a much larger clone, so it may be a read error. The rearrangement joins TRBV27 to TRBJ2-6; D is ambiguous. The CDR3 has 14 residues. Germline V gives CDR1 MNHEY, CDR2 SMNVEV (reference sequence). Trimming cost V 8 bases and J 3 bases, with 11 bases left between them. The CDR3 here is CASGHGLGANVLTF. CDR3 coding DNA: TGTGCCAGCGGGCACGGGCTTGGGGCCAACGTCCTGACTTTC.

This chain joins TRBV6-4 and TRBJ2-1; D unresolved. The CDR3 consists of 11 residues. Trimming shortened V by 8 bases and J by 10 bases, and 12 bases separated the two germline ends. Germline V lookup: CDR1 MRHNA, CDR2 SNTAGT. CDR3 loop: CASGNGQEQFF. The DNA for the CDR3 is TGTGCCAGCGGTAATGGGCAAGAGCAGTTCTTC.

This chain connects TRBV20-1 to TRBJ1-2; 7 bases fit TRBD1. The CDR3 is 18 residues long. Germline V lookup: CDR1 DFQATT, CDR2 SNEGSKA (reference sequence). Trimming at V came to 6 bases and at J to 0 bases, leaving 19 bases not matched to a gene. CDR3 sequence (DNA): TGCAGTGCCTATACGGACCGTAGCAGGGGGAGAGCTAACTATGGCTACACCTTC. Translation: CSAYTDRSRGRANYGYTF.

In this sample, this clonotype turned up once. The gene calls are TRBV3-1 and TRBJ2-7; 10 bases are a match to TRBD2. The germline CDR1 and CDR2 sequences are LGHDT and YNNKEL (reference sequence). This CDR3 is 15 amino acids long. After removal of 0 bases from V and 6 bases from J, the junction contained 5 bases not matched to a gene. The CDR3 spells CASSQDILAGREQYF. For the CDR3, the DNA is TGTGCCAGCAGCCAAGATATACTAGCGGGACGCGAGCAGTACTTC.

The table lists this clonotype with a few counts. The chain uses TRBV29-1 and TRBJ1-1; no definite D call. Per germline, CDR1 SQVTM and CDR2 ANQGSEA. The CDR3 has 11 amino acids. V was shortened by 8 bases and J by 1 base, with 8 bases between the two germline ends. The CDR3: CSIFKNTEAFF. CDR3 bases: TGCAGCATATTCAAGAACACTGAAGCTTTCTTT.

This sequence joins TRBV6-2 or TRBV6-3 and TRBJ2-3; D gene ambiguous. The CDR3 extends over 13 amino acids. Germline-derived CDR1 and CDR2 are MNHEY and SVGEGT. The V and J ends lost 5 bases and 5 bases respectively, with 11 bases between them. The CDR3 sequence: CASSDLGRDTQYF. CDR3 in DNA: TGTGCCAGCAGTGACCTCGGCCGAGATACGCAGTATTTT.

This sequence joins TRBV6-1 and TRBJ2-1; the D call may be TRBD1 or TRBD2 (6 bases each). Trimming pared 1 base from V and 3 bases from J, leaving 10 bases between. Germline CDR1 reads MNHNS; CDR2 reads SASEGT. This CDR3 is 15 amino acids long. This chain's CDR3 is CASSEEQGGYNEQFF. CDR3 nucleotides: TGTGCCAGCAGTGAAGAACAGGGAGGCTACAATGAGCAGTTCTTC.

This clonotype was seen only a few times. The chain carries TRBV29-1 and TRBJ2-7; no clear D gene. CDR3 length: 12 residues. The germline V gene has CDR1 SQVTM and CDR2 ANQGSEA. Trimming removed 4 bases from V and 2 bases from J, with 9 bases in between. DNA of the CDR3: TGCAGCGTTGGGACCGACGCCTACGAGCAGTACTTC. The encoded protein is CSVGTDAYEQYF.

This clonotype was seen more than once but under ten times. This chain links TRBV20-1 with TRBJ2-7; 14 nucleotides agree with TRBD2. The CDR3 sequence is 15 residues long. V gave up 1 base and J gave up 5 bases; unmatched junction bases: 4. Germline-derived CDR1 and CDR2 are DFQATT and SNEGSKA (reference sequence). The CDR3 loop is CSARGLAGGDNEQYF. CDR3 sequence (DNA): TGCAGTGCTAGAGGACTAGCGGGAGGGGATAACGAGCAGTACTTC.

The V call is TRBV6-1, the J call TRBJ2-4; D remains unclear. The V gene lost 1 base and the J gene lost 7 bases, with 8 bases spanning the gap. Germline CDR1 is MNHNS and CDR2 is SASEGT. This CDR3 is built from 13 residues. CDR3: CASSEGDLNIQYF. For the CDR3, the DNA is TGTGCCAGCAGTGAAGGAGATTTGAACATTCAGTACTTC.

The chain couples TRBV20-1 to TRBJ2-4; D is ambiguous. Judging by the DNA end, TRBJ2-7 fits better; the J call may be wrong. CDR1 DFQATT and CDR2 SNEGSKA come from the germline V gene (reference sequence). The CDR3 sequence is 15 residues long. This CDR3 reads CSARDGVLSSSEQYF. The CDR3 DNA reads TGCAGTGCTAGAGATGGGGTCTTATCGAGCAGCGAGCAGTACTTC.

Regarding this clonotype: One end of the junction is discordant with germline, which a read error may explain. The chain carries TRBV7-3 and TRBJ2-1; 8 bases are shared with TRBD2. The germline gives CDR1 SGHTA, CDR2 FQGTGA. This CDR3 region has 20 residues. The CDR3 DNA reads TGTACCAGCAGCCAAACTGGCACTGGGCTAGCGGGTCTATCCTACAATGAGCAGTTCTTC. It yields the protein CTSSQTGTGLAGLSYNEQFF.

There are a few counts of this clonotype. The chain couples TRBV6-5 to TRBJ2-5, with D perhaps TRBD1 or TRBD2 (5 bases each). Deletions cut 0 bases from V and 7 bases from J, with 15 bases between. The CDR3 is 15 residues long. Looked up from germline, CDR1 is MNHEY and CDR2 is SVGAGI. For the CDR3, the DNA is TGTGCCAGCAGTTACTCTCTTGGGGGTGAGGGGACCCAGTACTTC. Translating gives CASSYSLGGEGTQYF.

V gene TRBV7-6 combines with J gene TRBJ2-5; D may be TRBD1 or TRBD2 (5 bases each). CDR3 length equals 16 residues. Germline V lookup: CDR1 SGHVS, CDR2 FNYEAQ. Trimming shortened V by 2 bases and J by 5 bases, and 18 bases separated the two germline ends. CDR3 bases: TGTGCCAGCAGCTTAAGGTCAGGGTATTGGGGGGAGACCCAGTACTTC. Its translation is CASSLRSGYWGETQYF. Full variable domain (remainder filled in from reference TRBV7-6 and TRBJ2-5): GAGVSQSPRYKVTKRGQDVALRCDPISGHVSLYWYRQALGQGPEFLTYFNYEAQQDKSGLPNDRFSAERPEGSISTLTIQRTEQRDSAMYRCASSLRSGYWGETQYFGPGTRLLVL.

V usage is TRBV4-2 and J usage is TRBJ1-1, with D possibly matching TRBD1 (6 bases). The CDR3 is 13 amino acids. Deletions cut 4 bases from V and 11 bases from J, with 17 bases between. Looked up from germline, CDR1 is LGHNA and CDR2 is YNFKEQ. The CDR3 nucleotides are TGTGCCAGCAGCCCGGGGGCCCTACGGCAGGCTTTCTTT. Its translation: CASSPGALRQAFF.

CDR3 amino acids: CASSPGPDRVYGYTF. The DNA for the CDR3 is TGCGCCAGCAGCCCAGGACCGGACAGGGTCTATGGCTACACCTTC. This chain links TRBV5-1 with TRBJ1-2, with 8 bases fitting TRBD1. Unmatched junction bases numbered 9, after V lost 4 bases and J lost 4 bases. This CDR3 has 15 residues. Germline CDR1 is SGHRS and CDR2 is YFSETQ. Full variable domain (rest looked up from reference TRBV5-1 and TRBJ1-2): KAGVTQTPRYLIKTRGQQVTLSCSPISGHRSVSWYQQTPGQGLQFLFEYFSETQRNKGNFPGRFSGRQFSNSRSEMNVSTLELGDSALYLCASSPGPDRVYGYTFGSGTRLTVV.

The chain joins TRBV4-2 to TRBJ2-1; no clear D. The J call could be wrong; TRBJ2-7 is a better fit for the DNA end. Germline-derived CDR1 and CDR2 are LGHNA and YNFKEQ. This CDR3 has 15 residues. The CDR3 DNA is TGTGCCAGCAGCCAACCCATAGCAGCCTACAATGAGCAGTACTTC. As protein: CASSQPIAAYNEQYF.

The chain uses TRBV20-1 and TRBJ2-2; D tentatively reads TRBD1 or TRBD2 (5 bases each). The V end lost 2 bases, the J end lost 2 bases, and 18 bases lay between the germline ends. Germline V gene sequence: CDR1 DFQATT, CDR2 SNEGSKA (reference sequence). This CDR3 is 17 amino acids long. The CDR3 DNA is TGCAGTGCTAGAAAAATGTCCGGCAGGGACAACACCGGGGAGCTGTTTTTT. Its translation: CSARKMSGRDNTGELFF.

This clonotype appeared a single time. The V gene is TRBV7-2, the J gene TRBJ2-2; D remains ambiguous. The CDR3 contains 14 residues. V shed 1 base and J shed 4 bases, with 7 bases lying between them. CDR1 and CDR2 (germline): SGHTA, FQGNSA. CDR3 DNA: TGTGCCAGCAGCTTAGTTAAGGGCACCGGGGAGCTGTTTTTT. Translated: CASSLVKGTGELFF.

The chain uses TRBV7-2 and TRBJ1-4, with D possibly matching TRBD1 (5 bases). Trimming stripped 1 base from V and 8 bases from J, with 17 bases between. Germline values: CDR1 SGHTA, CDR2 FQGNSA. This CDR3 has 16 amino acids. CDR3 amino acids: CASSLGGAGRREKLFF. The CDR3, as DNA: TGTGCCAGCAGCTTAGGTGGAGCAGGGCGGCGCGAAAAACTGTTTTTT.

This clonotype was seen more than once but under ten times. This sequence joins TRBV27 and TRBJ2-3, with TRBD2 as a possible D gene (5 bases). There are 15 residues in the CDR3. Germline V CDR1 and CDR2: MNHEY, SMNVEV (reference sequence). V was trimmed by 5 bases and J by 0 bases, leaving 12 bases between them. The CDR3 spells CASSRLLTSTDTQYF. DNA of the CDR3: TGTGCCAGCAGTCGACTACTTACTAGCACAGATACGCAGTATTTT.

CDR3 protein: CSVDRVEGNQPQHF. The CDR3 nucleotides read TGCAGTGTTGACAGGGTTGAGGGCAATCAGCCCCAGCATTTT. The gene calls are TRBV20-1 and TRBJ1-5, with 7 positions matching TRBD1. The J segment lost 2 bases and the V segment lost 7 bases, leaving 8 bases of the junction unmatched. The CDR3 has 14 residues. Germline V gene sequence: CDR1 DFQATT, CDR2 SNEGSKA (reference sequence).